What follows are 8 T cell receptor beta chains derived from one specimen sequenced in a study of blood T cells in healthy people across ages. Together with a sample-barcoded 5' primer, a J-beta primer mix was included in a second PCR lasting 7 to 11 cycles. One entry per CDR3 protein results from TCRdb running MiXCR on the 5' RACE reads. The table shows about 720,000 distinct CDR3 sequences, with 22% occurring only once. Sequencing was carried out using blood. Source of these receptors: a man between 65 and 79 years old in good health.

This clonotype has just a few counts. The chain is built from TRBV6-1 and TRBJ2-4, with D possibly called TRBD1 or TRBD2 (6 bases each). CDR3 length: 17 amino acids. V was shortened by 2 bases and J by 2 bases, with 16 bases between the two germline ends. Germline assignment: CDR1 MNHNS and CDR2 SASEGT. CDR3 sequence (DNA): TGTGCCAGCAGTGAATACTCCGGAGGGGGAACCAAAAACATTCAGTACTTC. This sequence encodes CASSEYSGGGTKNIQYF.

This clonotype has a handful of counts. The chain links TRBV28 to TRBJ2-4, with TRBD2 as a possible D gene (5 bases). Looked up from germline, CDR1 is MDHEN and CDR2 is SYDVKM. V lost 5 bases and J 8 bases, leaving 13 bases between the germline ends. The length of the CDR3 is 13 residues. CDR3 DNA sequence: TGTGCCAGCAGTGCCGGCCCGGAGGACATTCAGTACTTC. Its translation is CASSAGPEDIQYF.

The chain carries TRBV29-1 and TRBJ1-3, with a weak D call TRBD1 (5 bases). The CDR3 extends over 13 amino acids. Trimming removed 5 bases at V and 2 bases at J, with 10 bases between. CDR1 and CDR2 (germline): SQVTM, ANQGSEA. The CDR3, as DNA: TGCAGCGTTATGGGGGGTCCTGGAAACACCATATATTTT. This encodes CSVMGGPGNTIYF.

The table lists this clonotype with a few counts. The chain has TRBV6-2 or TRBV6-3 and TRBJ2-3; 15 nucleotides match TRBD2. CDR3 length equals 18 residues. V was pared by 2 bases and J by 0 bases, with 3 bases of the junction left unmatched. CDR1 and CDR2 from the germline V gene are MNHEY and SVGEGT. CDR3 sequence reads: CASSYPGLAGGSTDTQYF. The CDR3 DNA reads TGTGCCAGCAGTTACCCGGGACTAGCGGGGGGTAGCACAGATACGCAGTATTTT.

This clonotype came up a few times. This chain uses TRBV29-1 with TRBJ2-3; 13 nucleotides line up with TRBD2. The germline CDR1 and CDR2 sequences are SQVTM and ANQGSEA. After removal of 5 bases from V and 1 base from J, the junction contained 9 bases not matched to a gene. The CDR3 contains 17 residues. The CDR3 coding sequence is TGCAGCGTTACCGGGACTAGCGGGGAGGCTGGCACAGATACGCAGTATTTT. The encoded protein is CSVTGTSGEAGTDTQYF.

This clonotype has more than one count but fewer than ten. The chain recombines TRBV6-2 or TRBV6-3 with TRBJ1-5; D remains unclear. Germline V gene data show CDR1 as MNHEY and CDR2 as SVGEGT. The CDR3 length is 18 residues. V lost 5 bases to trimming and J lost 0 bases, with 20 bases between them. The CDR3 loop is CASSKTLGGYGSNQPQHF. CDR3 DNA sequence: TGTGCCAGCAGTAAAACCTTGGGCGGCTATGGTAGCAATCAGCCCCAGCATTTT.

The chain is built from TRBV14 and TRBJ1-2, with 8 bases that match TRBD1. The CDR3 consists of 16 residues. Germline V CDR1 and CDR2: SGHDN, FVKESK. V gave up 4 bases and J gave up 7 bases; unmatched junction bases: 14. For the CDR3, the DNA is TGTGCCAGCAGCCCTATCCAACCCAAAACAGGGGGTGGCTACACCTTC. Its protein is CASSPIQPKTGGGYTF.

The V call is TRBV5-4, the J call TRBJ2-5; TRBD2 matches at 7 bases. The CDR3 length is 15 residues. Germline V gene lookup returns CDR1 SGHNT and CDR2 YYREEE (reference sequence). Unmatched junction bases numbered 12, after V lost 5 bases and J lost 5 bases. The CDR3 loop is CASRTGLDFVETQYF. The CDR3 nucleotides read TGTGCCAGCAGAACCGGACTAGATTTTGTGGAGACCCAGTACTTC.